The 2 T cell receptor beta chains given below trace back to one sample, sequenced in a study of cytomegalovirus exposure and HLA in healthy donors. Profiling relied on immunoSEQ multiplex PCR, and the TCRdb table lists in-frame clones only, not all of them. The sample yields 100,000 to 150,000 clones, around nine tenths seen once. Input material: PBMCs. The receptors were gathered from a man under 40 in good health and CMV-seronegative.

This chain uses TRBV7-2 with TRBJ1-2; a possible D gene is TRBD1 (5 bases). V was cut by 6 bases and J by 2 bases, with 13 bases left in between. Germline V gene sequence: CDR1 SGHTA, CDR2 FQGNSA. The CDR3 covers 14 residues. CDR3 DNA sequence: TGTGCCAGCAGGGTGGGGGGTGGAAACTATGGCTACACCTTC. Translation: CASRVGGGNYGYTF.

This clone has just one count. The chain carries TRBV6-5 and TRBJ2-1, with 7 bases identical to TRBD2. This CDR3 has 15 amino acids. Germline V gene sequence: CDR1 MNHEY, CDR2 SVGAGI. V lost 6 bases, J lost 7 bases, and 12 bases stayed unmatched. CDR3 amino acids: CASSPPRASGNEQFF. CDR3 bases: TGTGCCAGCAGCCCCCCCCGGGCTAGCGGAAATGAGCAGTTCTTC.